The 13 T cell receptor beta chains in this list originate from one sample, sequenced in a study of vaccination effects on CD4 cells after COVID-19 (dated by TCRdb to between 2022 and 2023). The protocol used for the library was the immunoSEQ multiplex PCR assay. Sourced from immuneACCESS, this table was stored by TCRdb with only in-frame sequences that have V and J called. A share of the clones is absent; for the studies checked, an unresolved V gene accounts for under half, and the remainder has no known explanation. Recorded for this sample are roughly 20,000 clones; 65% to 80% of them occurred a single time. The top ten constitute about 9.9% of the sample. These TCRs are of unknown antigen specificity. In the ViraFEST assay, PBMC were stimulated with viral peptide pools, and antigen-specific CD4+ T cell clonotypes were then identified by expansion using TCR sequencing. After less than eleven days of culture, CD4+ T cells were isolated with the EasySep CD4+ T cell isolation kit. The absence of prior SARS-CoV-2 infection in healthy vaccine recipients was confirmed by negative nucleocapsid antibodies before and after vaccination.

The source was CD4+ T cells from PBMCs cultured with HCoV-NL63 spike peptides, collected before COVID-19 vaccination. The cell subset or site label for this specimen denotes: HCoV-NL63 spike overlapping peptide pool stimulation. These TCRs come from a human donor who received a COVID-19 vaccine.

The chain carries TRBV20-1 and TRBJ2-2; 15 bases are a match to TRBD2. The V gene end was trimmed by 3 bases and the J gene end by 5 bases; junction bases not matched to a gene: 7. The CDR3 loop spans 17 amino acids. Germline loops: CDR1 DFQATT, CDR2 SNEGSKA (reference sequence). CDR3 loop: CSASGLAGGPRTGELFF. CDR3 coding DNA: TGCAGTGCTAGTGGACTAGCGGGAGGGCCTAGGACCGGGGAGCTGTTTTTT.

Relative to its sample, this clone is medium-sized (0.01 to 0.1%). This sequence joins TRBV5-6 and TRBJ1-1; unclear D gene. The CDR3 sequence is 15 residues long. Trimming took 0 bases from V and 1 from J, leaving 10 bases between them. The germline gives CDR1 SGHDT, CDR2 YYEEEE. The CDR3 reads CASSLGLVKNTEAFF. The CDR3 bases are TGTGCCAGCAGCTTGGGACTTGTGAAGAACACTGAAGCTTTCTTT. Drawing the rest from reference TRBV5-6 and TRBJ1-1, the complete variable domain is DAGVTQSPTHLIKTRGQQVTLRCSPKSGHDTVSWYQQALGQGPQFIFQYYEEEERQRGNFPDRFSGHQFPNYSSELNVNALLLGDSALYLCASSLGLVKNTEAFFGQGTRLTVV.

The CDR3 protein is CASSYARAGKPQHF. The CDR3 DNA is TGTGCCAGCAGTTACGCCCGAGCGGGTAAGCCCCAGCATTTT. The V gene is TRBV6-5, the J gene TRBJ1-5; D uncertain. V dropped 2 bases and J dropped 8 bases, with 13 bases sitting between them. Germline CDR1 reads MNHEY; CDR2 reads SVGAGI. The CDR3 runs to 14 residues.

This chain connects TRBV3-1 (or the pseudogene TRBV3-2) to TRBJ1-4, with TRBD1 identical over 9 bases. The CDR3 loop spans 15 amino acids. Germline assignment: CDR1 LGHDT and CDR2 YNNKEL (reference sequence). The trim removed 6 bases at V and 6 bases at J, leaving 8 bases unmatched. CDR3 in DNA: TGTGCCAGCAGACGGGACAGGGCGAGTCATGAAAAACTGTTTTTT. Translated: CASRRDRASHEKLFF.

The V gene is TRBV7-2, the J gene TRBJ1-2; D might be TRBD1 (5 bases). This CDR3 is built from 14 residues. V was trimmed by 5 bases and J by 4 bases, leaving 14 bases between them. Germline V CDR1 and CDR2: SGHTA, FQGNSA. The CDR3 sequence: CASSPPYRSYGYTF. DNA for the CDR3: TGTGCCAGCAGCCCCCCCTACAGGAGCTATGGCTACACCTTC.

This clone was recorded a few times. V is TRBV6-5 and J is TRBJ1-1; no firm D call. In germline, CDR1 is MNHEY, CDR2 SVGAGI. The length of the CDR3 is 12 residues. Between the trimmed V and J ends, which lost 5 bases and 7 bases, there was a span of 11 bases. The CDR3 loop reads CASSRGLGEAFF. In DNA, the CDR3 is TGTGCCAGCAGTCGCGGACTCGGTGAAGCTTTCTTT.

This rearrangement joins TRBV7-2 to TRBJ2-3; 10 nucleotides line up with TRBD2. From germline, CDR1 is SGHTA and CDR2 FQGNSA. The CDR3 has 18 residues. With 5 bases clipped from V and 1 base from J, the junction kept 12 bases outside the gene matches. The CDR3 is CASSLSGGAFVGTDTQYF. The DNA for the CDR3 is TGTGCCAGCAGCCTGAGCGGGGGGGCCTTCGTGGGCACAGATACGCAGTATTTT.

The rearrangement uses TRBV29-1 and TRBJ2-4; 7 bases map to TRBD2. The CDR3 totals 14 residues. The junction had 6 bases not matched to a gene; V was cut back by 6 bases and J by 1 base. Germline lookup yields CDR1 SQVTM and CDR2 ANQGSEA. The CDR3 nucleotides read TGCAGCGTCCGGGCGGGGGTGGCCAAAAACATTCAGTACTTC. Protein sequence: CSVRAGVAKNIQYF.

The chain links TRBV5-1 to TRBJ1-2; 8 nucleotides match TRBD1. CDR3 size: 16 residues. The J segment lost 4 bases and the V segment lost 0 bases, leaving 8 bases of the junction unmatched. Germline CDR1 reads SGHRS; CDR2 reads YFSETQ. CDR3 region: CASSLEGQGAAYGYTF. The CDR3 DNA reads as TGCGCCAGCAGCTTGGAGGGGCAGGGGGCGGCCTATGGCTACACCTTC.

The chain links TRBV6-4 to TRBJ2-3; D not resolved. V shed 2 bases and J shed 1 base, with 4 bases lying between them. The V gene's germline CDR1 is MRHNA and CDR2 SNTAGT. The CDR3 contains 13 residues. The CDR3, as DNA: TGTGCCAGCAGTGACGACGGCACAGATACGCAGTATTTT. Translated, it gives CASSDDGTDTQYF.

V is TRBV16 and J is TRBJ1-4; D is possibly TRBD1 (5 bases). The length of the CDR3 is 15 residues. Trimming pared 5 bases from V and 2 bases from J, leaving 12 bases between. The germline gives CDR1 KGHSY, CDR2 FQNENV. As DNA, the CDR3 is TGTGCCAGCAGCTACGATGGGGGGACTAATGAAAAACTGTTTTTT. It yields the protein CASSYDGGTNEKLFF.

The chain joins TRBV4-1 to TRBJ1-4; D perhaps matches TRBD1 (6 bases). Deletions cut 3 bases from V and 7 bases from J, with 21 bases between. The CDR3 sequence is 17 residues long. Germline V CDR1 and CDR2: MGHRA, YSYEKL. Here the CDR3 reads CASSHLTAGARGEKLFF. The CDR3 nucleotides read TGCGCCAGCAGCCACCTTACTGCGGGGGCGCGGGGTGAAAAACTGTTTTTT.

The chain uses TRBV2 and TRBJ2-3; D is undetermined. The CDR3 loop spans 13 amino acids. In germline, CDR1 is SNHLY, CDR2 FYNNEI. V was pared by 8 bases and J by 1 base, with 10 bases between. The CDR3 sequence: CASRTYRTDTQYF. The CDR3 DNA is TGTGCCAGCCGGACGTATCGCACAGATACGCAGTATTTT.